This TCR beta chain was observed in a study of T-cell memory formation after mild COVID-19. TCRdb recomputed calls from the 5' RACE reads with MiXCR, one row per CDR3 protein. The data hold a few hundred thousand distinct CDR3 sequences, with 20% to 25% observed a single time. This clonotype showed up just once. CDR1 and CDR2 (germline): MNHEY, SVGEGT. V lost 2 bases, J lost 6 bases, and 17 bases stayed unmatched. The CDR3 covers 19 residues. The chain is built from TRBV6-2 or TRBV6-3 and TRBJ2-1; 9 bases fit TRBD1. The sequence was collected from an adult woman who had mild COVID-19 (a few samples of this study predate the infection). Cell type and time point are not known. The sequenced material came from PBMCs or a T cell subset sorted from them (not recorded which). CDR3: CASSYPGTGSFVGGNEQFF. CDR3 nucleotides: TGTGCCAGCAGTTACCCCGGGACAGGGAGTTTCGTAGGAGGCAATGAGCAGTTCTTC.